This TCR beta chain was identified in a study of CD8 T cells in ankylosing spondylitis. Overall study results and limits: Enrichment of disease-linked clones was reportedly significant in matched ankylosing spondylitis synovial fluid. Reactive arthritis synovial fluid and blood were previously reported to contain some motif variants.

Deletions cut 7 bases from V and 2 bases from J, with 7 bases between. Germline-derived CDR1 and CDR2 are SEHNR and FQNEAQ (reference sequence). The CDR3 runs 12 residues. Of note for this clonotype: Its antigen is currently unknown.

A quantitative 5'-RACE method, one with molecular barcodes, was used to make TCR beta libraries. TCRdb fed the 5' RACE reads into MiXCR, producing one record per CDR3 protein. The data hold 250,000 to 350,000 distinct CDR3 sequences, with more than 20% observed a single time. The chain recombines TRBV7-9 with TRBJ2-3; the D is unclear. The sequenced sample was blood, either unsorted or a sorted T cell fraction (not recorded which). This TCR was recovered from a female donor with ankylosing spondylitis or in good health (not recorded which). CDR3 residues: CASTRTTDTQYF. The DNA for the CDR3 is TGTGCCAGCACACGGACCACAGATACGCAGTATTTT.